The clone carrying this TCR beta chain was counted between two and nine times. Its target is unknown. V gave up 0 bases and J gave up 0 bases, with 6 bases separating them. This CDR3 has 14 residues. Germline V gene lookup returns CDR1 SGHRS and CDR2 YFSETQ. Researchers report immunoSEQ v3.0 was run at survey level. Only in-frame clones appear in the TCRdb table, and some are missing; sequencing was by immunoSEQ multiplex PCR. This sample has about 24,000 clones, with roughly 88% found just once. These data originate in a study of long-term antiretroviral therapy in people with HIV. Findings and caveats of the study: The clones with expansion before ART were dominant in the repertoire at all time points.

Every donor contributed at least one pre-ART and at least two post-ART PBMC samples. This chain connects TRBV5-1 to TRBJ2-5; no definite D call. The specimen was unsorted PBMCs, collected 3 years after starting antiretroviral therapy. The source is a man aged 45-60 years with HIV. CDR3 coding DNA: TGCGCCAGCAGCTTGGTAGGGCACCAAGAGACCCAGTACTTC. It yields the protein CASSLVGHQETQYF.